The entry below describes one TCR beta chain. Its antigen is still unknown. No base quality information exists; no much larger clone differs at one position. The sequencer was an Illumina HiSeq 1500. The raw public data were reprocessed by TCRdb itself: fastp quality trimming at Q25, MiXCR clonotype calling, in-frame beta chains only. Every distinct CDR3 protein forms one entry, paired with its most common genes and DNA. This sample has under 600,000 distinct CDR3 sequences in its table, and approximately 15% of those were observed once. The ten largest clones take up roughly a quarter of the sample. The entry originates in a study of T cell repertoires in cytomegalovirus infection (dated by TCRdb to the late 2010s). The study in broad terms: The HLA type of each donor mattered for the analysis, because public TCR beta signatures pointed to carriage of CMV infection along with the matching HLA type.

Beyond this particular receptor, the publication reports: The ex vivo response was dominated by HLA-C-restricted CMV-specific TCR beta clonotypes, which also provided the single most frequent clonotype in two of eight donors. Carriers of CMV infection plus the relevant HLA type were discriminated by the cumulative frequency of public TCR beta family members in the study cohort and in an independent 352-donor cohort.

Including cysteine and phenylalanine, the CDR3 has 13 amino acids. This entry keeps only the CDR3 DNA: 39 bases, framed from base 1. The germline V gene (reference sequence) specifies SGHNT as CDR1 and YYREEE as CDR2. V is shortened by 4 bases, J by 3 bases, and the region joining them spans 11 bases. The rearranged chain carries TRBV5-4 and TRBJ2-7, with the D gene not clear enough to name. Sequencing was carried out using CD8+ T cells from PBMCs. The clonotype was recovered from a human donor in good health (CMV status not recorded). Some clones in this sample may be carry-over from other donors' samples. The sequence in DNA is TGTGCCAGCAGCCTCGAACCTCTCTACGAGCAGTACTTC. The resulting protein is CASSLEPLYEQYF. The full variable domain, completed from the reference TRBV5-4 and TRBJ2-7 proteins outside the CDR3, reads ETGVTQSPTHLIKTRGQQVTLRCSSQSGHNTVSWYQQALGQGPQFIFQYYREEENGRGNFPPRFSGLQFPNYSSELNVNALELDDSALYLCASSLEPLYEQYFGPGTRLTVT.